This T cell receptor (beta chain) came from a study of shared clonotypes between healthy human individuals (dated by TCRdb to 2020 to 2021). Regarding the complete study: The cohort comprised a couple of women and a few men aged 18 to 49 years. For each donor, CD4 naive and CD4 memory were each run on three plates, CD8 naive on two plates, and CD8 memory on one plate. To estimate repertoire size and how much clonotype sharing occurs between individuals, the study deeply sequenced the blood TCR repertoires of roughly 5 healthy adults. Libraries were prepared and TCR repertoires were sequenced by different laboratories using diverse techniques, in order to increase sequencing depth and limit assay-specific biases. Between about 0.94 and 8.9 billion PBMCs per donor were obtained by leukapheresis.

TCR CDR3 regions were amplified from genomic DNA by multiplex PCR using the deep immunoSEQ assay. For each cell subset, the extracted genomic DNA was distributed evenly across all wells of several immunoSEQ 96-well plates, and each plate served as one replicate. For sorted subsets, 200 to 250 ng of genomic DNA, equivalent to around 30,000 T cell genomes, went into each replicate PCR. Purified libraries were quantified with a Qubit 3.0 fluorometer, sized on a Bioanalyzer 2100, and re-quantified with the KAPA Library Quantification kit. Each immunoSEQ 96-well plate was sequenced on its own single-read 150-cycle Illumina NextSeq 550 flow cell. Under the source paper's analysis protocol: Because only junctional sequences without quality scores were contained in the immunoSEQ output, filtering matching that applied to full-length reads could not be performed. To assign V/J genes and CDR3, sequences were annotated against IMGT germline references using PyIR, a Python wrapper for IgBLAST v1.9. Any read was removed if the V/J assignment was weak (E-value above 1e-6), the CDR3 was missing, or the read contained stop codons, out-of-frame junctions, or ambiguous translated residues. A V3J clonotype was defined by an identical inferred V gene, J gene, and CDR3 amino acid sequence. Percentage overlap between repertoires was calculated by dividing the number of shared unique clonotypes by the size of the smaller repertoire. Richness of each repertoire was evaluated using RTK rarefaction, the Chao1 estimator, and Recon v2.1 estimates of unobserved clonotypes. Generation probabilities for all TCRbeta clonotypes obtained by the gDNA method from a handful of donors were computed using OLGA. TCRdb took this table from immuneACCESS and kept in-frame rearrangements with V and J called. Such tables lack part of the clones; where checked against another copy, unresolved V genes explain under half of the gap, and the rest is unexplained. Clonal size and the V and J genes are those of that table, whereas D and trimming came from the DNA. This sample comprises roughly 2.2 million clones, more than 85% of them detected only once. In total, the top ten clones hold 0.3% to 0.4% of the sample.

The donors were healthy, HIV-negative adults who had no recently reported acute infections or vaccinations. Only Caucasian adults living in Nashville, Tennessee, USA were represented among the donors. Magnetic negative selection was used to enrich CD4+ T cells, after which naive cells were positively selected on CD45RA and the negative fraction became the memory subset. After blood collection by leukapheresis, PBMCs were isolated using Ficoll-Histopaque density gradient centrifugation and then cryopreserved in the vapor phase of liquid nitrogen. Purity and quantity of every magnetically sorted T cell population were checked by analytical flow cytometry. Each sorted fraction had its genomic DNA isolated and then quantified by UV absorbance on a Nanodrop 2000c. For CDR1 and CDR2, the germline V gene lists KGHSH and LQKENI. The CDR3 holds 16 amino acids from the cysteine to the phenylalanine. Of the read, only the CDR3 DNA is kept; its 48 bases are in frame from base 1. Cut back by 2 bases and 0 bases, the V and J ends lie 11 bases apart.

On this clone itself: Its target antigen remains unknown. No per-base quality is available; no much larger clone lies one base away.

What the work shows at the level of the full study, not this receptor alone: Naive subsets generally had larger estimated clonotype richness than memory subsets. Sharing across a few donors was observed for about 5% of naive CD4, less than 4% of naive CD8, around 2.5% of memory CD4, and about 0.38% of memory CD8 clonotypes. Rarefaction of sorted-subset datasets indicated incomplete sequencing despite the large sequencing depth. Pairwise subsampling indicated that sequencing depth was expected to affect the degree of clonotype sharing among donors. Only blood was sampled, and tissue TCR repertoires likely differ from those in blood. Because the study included a small number of donors, the genetic and exposure-history diversity represented was limited. Clonotypes shared by all four sorted-subset donors showed higher generation probabilities than non-shared clonotypes.

Sequencing used naive CD4+ T cells from PBMCs. In the paper's terms, the cell subset or site label means: CD45RA+ positively selected. The receptor chain draws on TRBV18 and TRBJ1-3; the D gene assignment is ambiguous. The receptor was isolated from a man younger than 30 in good health. Some clones in this sample may be carry-over from other donors' samples. The CDR3 corresponds to CASSPSDAGSGNTIYF. The base sequence is TGTGCCAGCTCACCAAGTGACGCAGGCTCTGGAAACACCATATATTTT. The CDR3 plus the reference TRBV18 and TRBJ1-3 genes for the other parts give the full variable domain: NAGVMQNPRHLVRRRGQEARLRCSPMKGHSHVYWYRQLPEEGLKFMVYLQKENIIDESGMPKERFSAEFPKEGPSILRIQQVVRGDSAAYFCASSPSDAGSGNTIYFGEGSWLTVV.